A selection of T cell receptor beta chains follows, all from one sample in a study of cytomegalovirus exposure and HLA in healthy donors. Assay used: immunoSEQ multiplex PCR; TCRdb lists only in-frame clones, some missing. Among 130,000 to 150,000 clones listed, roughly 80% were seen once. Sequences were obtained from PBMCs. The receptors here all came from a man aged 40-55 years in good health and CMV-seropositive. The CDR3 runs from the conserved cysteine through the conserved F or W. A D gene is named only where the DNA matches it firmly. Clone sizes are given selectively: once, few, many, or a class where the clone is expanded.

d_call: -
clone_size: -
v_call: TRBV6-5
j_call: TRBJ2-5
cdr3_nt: TGTGCCAGCAAGTCGGGAGCCACTAAAGAGACCCAGTACTTC
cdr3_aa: CASKSGATKETQYF

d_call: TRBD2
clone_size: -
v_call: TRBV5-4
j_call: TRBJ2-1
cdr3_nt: TGTGCCAGCAGCCAGGGGGGACTAGCGGGCACCAATGAGCAGTTCTTC
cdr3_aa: CASSQGGLAGTNEQFF

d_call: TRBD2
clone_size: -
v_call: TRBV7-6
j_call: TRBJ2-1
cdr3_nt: TGTGCCAGCAGCCGGGTAGGACTAGCGGCCAATGAGCAGTTCTTC
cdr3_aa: CASSRVGLAANEQFF

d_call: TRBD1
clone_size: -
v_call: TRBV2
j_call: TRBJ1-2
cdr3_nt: TGTGCCAGCAGTGAGAGGGACAGCCTTTTCGATGGCTACACCTTC
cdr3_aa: CASSERDSLFDGYTF

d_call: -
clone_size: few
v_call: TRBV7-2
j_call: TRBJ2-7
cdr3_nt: TGTGCCAGCAGGACTGACGCCTACGAGCAGTACTTC
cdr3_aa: CASRTDAYEQYF

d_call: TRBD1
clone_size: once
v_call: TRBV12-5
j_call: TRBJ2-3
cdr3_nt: TGTGCTAGTGGTCCTGGGACAGTACGGACGACAGATACGCAGTATTTT
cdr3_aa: CASGPGTVRTTDTQYF

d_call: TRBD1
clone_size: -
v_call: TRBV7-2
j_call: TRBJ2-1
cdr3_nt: TGTGCCAGCAGCTTAGATCAGGGGGCGCTAGGGAATGAGCAGTTCTTC
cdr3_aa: CASSLDQGALGNEQFF

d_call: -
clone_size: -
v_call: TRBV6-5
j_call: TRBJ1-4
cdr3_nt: TGTGCCAGCAGTTACAGAGGAGAAACTAATGAAAAACTGTTTTTT
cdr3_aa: CASSYRGETNEKLFF

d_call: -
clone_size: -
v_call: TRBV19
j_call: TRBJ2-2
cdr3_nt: TGTGCCAGTAGTACGGGAGCAGGCAGATCGACGAACACCGGGGAGCTGTTTTTT
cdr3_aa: CASSTGAGRSTNTGELFF

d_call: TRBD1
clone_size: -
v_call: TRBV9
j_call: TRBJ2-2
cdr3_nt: TGTGCCAGCAGCGTCACGACAGGGCTTAACACCGGGGAGCTGTTTTTT
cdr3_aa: CASSVTTGLNTGELFF

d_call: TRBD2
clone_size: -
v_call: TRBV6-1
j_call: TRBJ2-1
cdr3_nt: TGTGCCAGCAGTGAACGGGGGGCCTACAATGAGCAGTTCTTC
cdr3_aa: CASSERGAYNEQFF

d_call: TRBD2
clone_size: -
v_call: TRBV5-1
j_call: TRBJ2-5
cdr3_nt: TGCGCCAGCAGCTGGGGGACTAGCGGGAGAAGAGAGCAGTACTTC
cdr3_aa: CASSWGTSGRREQYF

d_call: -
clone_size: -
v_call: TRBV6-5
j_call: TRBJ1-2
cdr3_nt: TGTGCCAGCAGTAGGGGACTGATTAACTATGGCTACACCTTC
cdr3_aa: CASSRGLINYGYTF

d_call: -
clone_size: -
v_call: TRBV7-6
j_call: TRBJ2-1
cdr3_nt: TGTGCCAGCAGCTCCCATGGGGAGCGGATGATTGGCAATGAGCAGTTCTTC
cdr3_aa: CASSSHGERMIGNEQFF

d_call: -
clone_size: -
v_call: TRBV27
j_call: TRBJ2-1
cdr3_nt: TGTGCCAGACCCAATGGGGGGGCGAACTACAATGAGCAGTTCTTC
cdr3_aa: CARPNGGANYNEQFF

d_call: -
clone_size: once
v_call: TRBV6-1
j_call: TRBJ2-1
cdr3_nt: TGTGCCAGCAGTGAACTTCCAGCGAGCTCCTACAATGAGCAGTTCTTC
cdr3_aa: CASSELPASSYNEQFF

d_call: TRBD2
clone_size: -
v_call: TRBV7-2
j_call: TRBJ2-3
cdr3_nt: TGTGCCAGCAGCTTAGCGGGGGGGGTTAGCACAGATACGCAGTATTTT
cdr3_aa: CASSLAGGVSTDTQYF

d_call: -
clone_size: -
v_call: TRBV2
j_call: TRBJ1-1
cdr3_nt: TGTGCCAGCACTTACAGTAACACTGAAGCTTTCTTT
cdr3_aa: CASTYSNTEAFF

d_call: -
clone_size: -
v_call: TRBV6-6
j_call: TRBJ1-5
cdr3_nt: TGTGCCACCAACCTTCTAAGCAATCAGCCCCAGCATTTT
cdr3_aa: CATNLLSNQPQHF

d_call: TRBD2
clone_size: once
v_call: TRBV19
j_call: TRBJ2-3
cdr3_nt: TGTGCCAGTACCGAAATAGGGACTAGCGGAAGATATACGCAGTATTTT
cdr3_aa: CASTEIGTSGRYTQYF

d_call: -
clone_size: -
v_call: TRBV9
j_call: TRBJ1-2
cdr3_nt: TGTGCCAGCAGCCCCTGGACAGAAAACTATGGCTACACCTTC
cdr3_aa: CASSPWTENYGYTF

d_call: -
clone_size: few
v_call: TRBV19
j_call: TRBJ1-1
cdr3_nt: TGTGCCAGTAGTTCCCTAGTAATGACAGTGAACACTGAAGCTTTCTTT
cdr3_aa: CASSSLVMTVNTEAFF

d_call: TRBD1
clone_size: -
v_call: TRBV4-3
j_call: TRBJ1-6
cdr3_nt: TGCGCCAGCAGCCAATCGGGACAGGGGTATAATTCACCCCTCCACTTT
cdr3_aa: CASSQSGQGYNSPLHF

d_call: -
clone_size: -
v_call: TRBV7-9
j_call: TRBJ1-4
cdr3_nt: TGTTCCAGCAGCTTTCAGACGGGTGCAACTAATGAAAAACTGTTTTTT
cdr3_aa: CSSSFQTGATNEKLFF

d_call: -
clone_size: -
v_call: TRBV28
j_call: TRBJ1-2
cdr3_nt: TGTGCCAGCAGTTTAATGGGGGGATACGGCTACACCTTC
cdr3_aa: CASSLMGGYGYTF

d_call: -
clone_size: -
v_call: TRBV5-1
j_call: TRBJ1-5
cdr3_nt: TGCGCCAGCAGCTTGACGCAGGGTGGGCAGCCCCAGCATTTT
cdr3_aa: CASSLTQGGQPQHF

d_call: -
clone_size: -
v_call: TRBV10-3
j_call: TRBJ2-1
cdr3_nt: TGTGCCATCAGTGAGGGGGCCCTTGAGCAGTTCTTC
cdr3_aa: CAISEGALEQFF

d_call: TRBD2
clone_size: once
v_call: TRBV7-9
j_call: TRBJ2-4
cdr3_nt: TGTGCCAGCAGCCCAGCGGGGTTTCCCAAAAACATTCAGTACTTC
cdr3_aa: CASSPAGFPKNIQYF

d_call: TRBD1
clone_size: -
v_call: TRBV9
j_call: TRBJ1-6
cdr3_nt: TGTGCCAGCAGCGTAGTGGACAGGGGAGGGTCACCCCTCCACTTT
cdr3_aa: CASSVVDRGGSPLHF

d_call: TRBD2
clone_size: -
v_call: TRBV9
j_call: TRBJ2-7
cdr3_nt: TGTGCCAGCAGCCGCGGTGTGGGAGGGATGGAGCAGTACTTC
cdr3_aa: CASSRGVGGMEQYF

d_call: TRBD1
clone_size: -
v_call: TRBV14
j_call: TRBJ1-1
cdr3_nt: TGTGCCAGCGGACAGGGAACTGAAGCTTTCTTT
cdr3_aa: CASGQGTEAFF